The T cell receptor (beta chain) described here comes from a study of early T cells in non-severe SARS-CoV-2 infection. TCRdb independently ran MiXCR on the 5' RACE reads; one entry per CDR3 protein. Altogether approximately 84,000 distinct CDR3 sequences are present, about 15% being singletons, with the ten largest covering 4.5% to 7%. Per the germline V gene, CDR1 is DFQATT and CDR2 is SNEGSKA (reference sequence). The V end lost 6 bases, the J end lost 10 bases, and 28 bases lay between the germline ends. The length of the CDR3 is 16 residues. This TCR was recovered from an adult who was a healthcare worker with PCR-confirmed SARS-CoV-2 infection or an uninfected control (not recorded which). V gene TRBV20-1 combines with J gene TRBJ2-1, with D perhaps matching TRBD1 or TRBD2 (5 bases each). The sequencing input was whole blood. This CDR3 is CSAEGFWGSVFGEQFF. The CDR3 nucleotides read TGCAGTGCCGAAGGCTTCTGGGGGAGTGTCTTCGGGGAGCAGTTCTTC.